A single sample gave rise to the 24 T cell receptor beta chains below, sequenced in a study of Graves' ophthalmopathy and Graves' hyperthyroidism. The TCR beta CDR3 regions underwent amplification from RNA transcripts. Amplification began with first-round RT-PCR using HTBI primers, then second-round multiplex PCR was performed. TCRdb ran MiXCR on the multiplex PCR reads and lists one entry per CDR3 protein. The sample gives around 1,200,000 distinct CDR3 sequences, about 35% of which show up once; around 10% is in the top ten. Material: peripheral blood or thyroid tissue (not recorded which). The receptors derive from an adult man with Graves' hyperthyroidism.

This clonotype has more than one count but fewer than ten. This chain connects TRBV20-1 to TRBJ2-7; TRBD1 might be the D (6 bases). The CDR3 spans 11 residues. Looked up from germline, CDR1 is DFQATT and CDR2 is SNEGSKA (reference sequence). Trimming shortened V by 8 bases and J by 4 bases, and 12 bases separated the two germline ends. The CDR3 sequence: CSRQDIYEQYF. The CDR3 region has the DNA TGCAGTAGACAGGATATTTACGAGCAGTACTTC.

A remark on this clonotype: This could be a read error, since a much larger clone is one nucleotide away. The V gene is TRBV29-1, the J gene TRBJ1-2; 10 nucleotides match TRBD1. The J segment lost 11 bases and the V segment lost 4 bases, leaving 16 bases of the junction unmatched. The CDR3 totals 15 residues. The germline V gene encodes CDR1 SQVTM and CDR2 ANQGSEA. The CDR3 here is CSVGMGLRDRGSYTF. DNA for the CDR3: TGCAGCGTTGGAATGGGACTTAGGGACAGGGGTTCTTACACCTTC.

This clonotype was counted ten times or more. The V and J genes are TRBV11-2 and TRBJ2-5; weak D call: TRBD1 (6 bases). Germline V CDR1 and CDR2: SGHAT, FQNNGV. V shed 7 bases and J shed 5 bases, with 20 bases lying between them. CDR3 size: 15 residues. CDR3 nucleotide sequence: TGTGCCAGCAACGAACCAGGAAGTGGGGGCGAGACCCAGTACTTC. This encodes CASNEPGSGGETQYF.

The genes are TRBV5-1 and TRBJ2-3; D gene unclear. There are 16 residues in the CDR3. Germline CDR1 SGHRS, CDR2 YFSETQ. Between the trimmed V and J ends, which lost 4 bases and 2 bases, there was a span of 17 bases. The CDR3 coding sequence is TGCGCCAGCAGCCTCCCGCTCGACCAATACACAGATACGCAGTATTTT. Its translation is CASSLPLDQYTDTQYF.

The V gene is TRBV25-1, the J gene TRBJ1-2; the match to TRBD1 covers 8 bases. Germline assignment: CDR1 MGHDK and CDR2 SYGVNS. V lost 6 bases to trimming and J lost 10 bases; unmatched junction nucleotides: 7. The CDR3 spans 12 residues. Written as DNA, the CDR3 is TGTGCCAGCAGAGGACAGGGTCCCTTCTACACCTTC. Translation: CASRGQGPFYTF.

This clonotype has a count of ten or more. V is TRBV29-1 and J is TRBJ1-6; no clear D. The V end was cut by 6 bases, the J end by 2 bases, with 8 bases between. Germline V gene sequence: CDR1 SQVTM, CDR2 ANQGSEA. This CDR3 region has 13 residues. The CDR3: CSVAYTYNSPLHF. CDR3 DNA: TGCAGCGTAGCCTATACCTATAATTCACCCCTCCACTTT.

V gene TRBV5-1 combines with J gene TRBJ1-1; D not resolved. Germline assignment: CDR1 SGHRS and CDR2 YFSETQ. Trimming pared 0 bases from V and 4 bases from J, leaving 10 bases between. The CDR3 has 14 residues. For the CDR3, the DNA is TGCGCCAGCAGCTTGGGATCGATGGGCACTGAAGCTTTCTTT. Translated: CASSLGSMGTEAFF.

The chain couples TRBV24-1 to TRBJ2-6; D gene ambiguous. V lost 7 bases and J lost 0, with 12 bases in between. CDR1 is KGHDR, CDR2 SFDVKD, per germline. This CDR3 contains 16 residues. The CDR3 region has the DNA TGTGCCACCAGCGTTCTCCACCTCTCTGGGGCCAACGTCCTGACTTTC. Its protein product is CATSVLHLSGANVLTF.

Written as DNA, the CDR3 is TGTGCCAGCAGCCCTGAGGGTAATGAAAAACTGTTTTTT. Amino acid sequence: CASSPEGNEKLFF. The chain recombines TRBV9 with TRBJ1-4; D remains ambiguous. CDR1 is SGDLS, CDR2 YYNGEE, per germline. V lost 4 bases, J lost 4 bases, and 8 bases lay in between. The CDR3 is 13 residues long. Using reference TRBV9 and TRBJ1-4 for the parts outside the CDR3, the full variable domain is DSGVTQTPKHLITATGQRVTLRCSPRSGDLSVYWYQQSLDQGLQFLIQYYNGEERAKGNILERFSAQQFPDLHSELNLSSLELGDSALYFCASSPEGNEKLFFGSGTQLSVL.

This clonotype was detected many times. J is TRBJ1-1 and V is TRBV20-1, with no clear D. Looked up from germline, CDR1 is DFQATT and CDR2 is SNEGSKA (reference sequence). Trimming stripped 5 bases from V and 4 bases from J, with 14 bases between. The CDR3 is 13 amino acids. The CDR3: CSAPRVSGTEAFF. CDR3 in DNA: TGCAGTGCTCCTCGGGTTAGTGGCACTGAAGCTTTCTTT.

The CDR3 sequence is CASSPQHGTGGTEAFF. The CDR3 DNA sequence: TGTGCCAGCAGTCCCCAACACGGGACAGGGGGAACTGAAGCTTTCTTT. This sequence joins TRBV12-3 or TRBV12-4 and TRBJ1-1; TRBD1 aligns across 11 bases. V shed 5 bases and J 5 bases; nucleotides not matched to a gene: 10. The CDR3 length is 16 residues.

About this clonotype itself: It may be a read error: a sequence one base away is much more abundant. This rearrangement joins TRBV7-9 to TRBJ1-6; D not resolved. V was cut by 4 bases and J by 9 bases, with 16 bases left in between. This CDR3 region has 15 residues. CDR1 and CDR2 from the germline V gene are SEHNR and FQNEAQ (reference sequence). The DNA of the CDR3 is TGTGCCAGCAGCTCAGGAGTCGCTAAAGGTTCACCCCTCCACTTT. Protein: CASSSGVAKGSPLHF. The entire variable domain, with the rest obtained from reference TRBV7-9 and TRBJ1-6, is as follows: DTGVSQNPRHKITKRGQNVTFRCDPISEHNRLYWYRQTLGQGPEFLTYFQNEAQLEKSRLLSDRFSAERPKGSFSTLEIQRTEQGDSAMYLCASSSGVAKGSPLHFGNGTRLTVT.

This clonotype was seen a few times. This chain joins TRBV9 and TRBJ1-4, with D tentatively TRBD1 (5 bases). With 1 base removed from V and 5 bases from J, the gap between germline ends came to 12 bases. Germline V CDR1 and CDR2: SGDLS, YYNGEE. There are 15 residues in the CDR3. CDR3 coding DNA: TGTGCCAGCAGCGTATGGGGCAGCCTCAATGAAAAACTGTTTTTT. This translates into CASSVWGSLNEKLFF.

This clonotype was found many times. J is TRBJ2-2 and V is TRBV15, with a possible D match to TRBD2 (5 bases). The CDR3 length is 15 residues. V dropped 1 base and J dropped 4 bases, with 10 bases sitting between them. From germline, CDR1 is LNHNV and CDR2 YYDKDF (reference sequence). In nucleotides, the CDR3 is TGTGCCACCAGCAGAGTCCCGGGAACCACCGGGGAGCTGTTTTTT. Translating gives CATSRVPGTTGELFF.

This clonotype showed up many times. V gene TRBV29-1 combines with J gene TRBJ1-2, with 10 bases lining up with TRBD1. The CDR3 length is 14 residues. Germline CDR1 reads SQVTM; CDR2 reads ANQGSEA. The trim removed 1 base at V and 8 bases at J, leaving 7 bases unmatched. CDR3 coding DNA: TGCAGCGTTGAAGGGGGGGACAGGGGCGTCGGCTACACCTTC. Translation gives CSVEGGDRGVGYTF.

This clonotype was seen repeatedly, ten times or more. As DNA, the CDR3 is TGTGCCAGTACCGGAGTACCCAACTATGGCTACACCTTC. This codes for CASTGVPNYGYTF. This rearrangement joins TRBV19 to TRBJ1-2, with D hard to call. This CDR3 comprises 13 residues. CDR1 LNHDA and CDR2 SQIVND come from the germline V gene (reference sequence). With 7 bases removed from V and 2 bases from J, the gap between germline ends came to 11 bases.

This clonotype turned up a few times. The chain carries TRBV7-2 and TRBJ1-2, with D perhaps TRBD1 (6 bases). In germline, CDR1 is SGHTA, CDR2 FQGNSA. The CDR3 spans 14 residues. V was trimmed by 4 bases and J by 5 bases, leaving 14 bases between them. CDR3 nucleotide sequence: TGTGCCAGCAGCTCTTCCGGGGGCTCGTATGGCTACACCTTC. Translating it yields CASSSSGGSYGYTF. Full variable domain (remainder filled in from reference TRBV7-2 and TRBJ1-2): GAGVSQSPSNKVTEKGKDVELRCDPISGHTALYWYRQSLGQGLEFLIYFQGNSAPDKSGLPSDRFSAERTGGSVSTLTIQRTQQEDSAVYLCASSSSGGSYGYTFGSGTRLTVV.

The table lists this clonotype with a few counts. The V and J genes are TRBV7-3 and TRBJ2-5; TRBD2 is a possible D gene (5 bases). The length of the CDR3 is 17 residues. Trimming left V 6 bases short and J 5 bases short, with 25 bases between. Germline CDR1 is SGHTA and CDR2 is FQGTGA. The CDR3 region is CASSETSGSAVGETQYF. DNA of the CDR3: TGTGCCAGCAGTGAGACGTCTGGGAGTGCCGTAGGGGAGACCCAGTACTTC.

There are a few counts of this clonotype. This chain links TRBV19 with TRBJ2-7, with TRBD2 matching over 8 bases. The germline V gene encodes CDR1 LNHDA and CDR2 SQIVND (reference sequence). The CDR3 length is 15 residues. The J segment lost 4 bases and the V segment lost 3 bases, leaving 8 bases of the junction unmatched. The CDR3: CASSILLAEHYEQYF. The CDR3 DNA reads TGTGCCAGTAGTATCTTACTAGCGGAGCATTACGAGCAGTACTTC. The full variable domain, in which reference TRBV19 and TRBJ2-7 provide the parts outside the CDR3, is DGGITQSPKYLFRKEGQNVTLSCEQNLNHDAMYWYRQDPGQGLRLIYYSQIVNDFQKGDIAEGYSVSREKKESFPLTVTSAQKNPTAFYLCASSILLAEHYEQYFGPGTRLTVT.

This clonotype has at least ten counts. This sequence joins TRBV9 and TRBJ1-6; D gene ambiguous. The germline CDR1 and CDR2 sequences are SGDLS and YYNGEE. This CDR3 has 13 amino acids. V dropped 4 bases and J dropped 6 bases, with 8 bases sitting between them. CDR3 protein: CASSPLGNSPLHF. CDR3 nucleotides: TGTGCCAGCAGCCCCCTCGGTAATTCACCCCTCCACTTT.

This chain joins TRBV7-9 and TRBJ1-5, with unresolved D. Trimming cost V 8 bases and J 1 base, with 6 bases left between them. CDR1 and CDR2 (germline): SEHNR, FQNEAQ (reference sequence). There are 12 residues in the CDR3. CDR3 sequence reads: CASGVSNQPQHF. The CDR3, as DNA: TGTGCCAGCGGAGTAAGCAATCAGCCCCAGCATTTT.

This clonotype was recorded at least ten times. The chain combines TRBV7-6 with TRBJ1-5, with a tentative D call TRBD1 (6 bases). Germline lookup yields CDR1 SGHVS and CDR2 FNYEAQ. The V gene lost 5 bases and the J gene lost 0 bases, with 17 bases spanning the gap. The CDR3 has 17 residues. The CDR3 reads CASSRIKTGHSNQPQHF. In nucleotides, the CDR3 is TGTGCCAGCAGCCGCATAAAGACAGGCCATAGCAATCAGCCCCAGCATTTT. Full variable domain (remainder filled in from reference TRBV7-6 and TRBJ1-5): GAGVSQSPRYKVTKRGQDVALRCDPISGHVSLYWYRQALGQGPEFLTYFNYEAQQDKSGLPNDRFSAERPEGSISTLTIQRTEQRDSAMYRCASSRIKTGHSNQPQHFGDGTRLSIL.

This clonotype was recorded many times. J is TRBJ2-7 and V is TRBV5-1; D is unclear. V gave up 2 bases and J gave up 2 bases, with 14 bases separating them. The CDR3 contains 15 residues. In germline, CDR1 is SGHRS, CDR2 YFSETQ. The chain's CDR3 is CASSFAIDFTYEQYF. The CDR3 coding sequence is TGCGCCAGCAGCTTCGCGATCGACTTTACCTACGAGCAGTACTTC.

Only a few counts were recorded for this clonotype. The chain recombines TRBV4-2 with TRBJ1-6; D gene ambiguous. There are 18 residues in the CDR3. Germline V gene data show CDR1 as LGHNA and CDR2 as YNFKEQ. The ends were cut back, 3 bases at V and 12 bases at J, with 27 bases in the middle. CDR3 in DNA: TGTGCCAGCAGCCAGACCGCCGGAGGCCTGGAGCTATACGTACCCCTCCACTTT. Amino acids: CASSQTAGGLELYVPLHF.